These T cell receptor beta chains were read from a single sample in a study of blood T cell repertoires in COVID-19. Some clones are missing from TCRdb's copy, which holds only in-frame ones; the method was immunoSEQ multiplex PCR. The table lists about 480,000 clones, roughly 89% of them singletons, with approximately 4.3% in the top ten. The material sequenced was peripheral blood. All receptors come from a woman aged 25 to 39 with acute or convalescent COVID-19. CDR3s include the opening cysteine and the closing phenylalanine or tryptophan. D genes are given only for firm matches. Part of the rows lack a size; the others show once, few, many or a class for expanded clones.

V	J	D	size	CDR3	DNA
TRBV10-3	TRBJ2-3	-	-	CAISEDLLVTQYF	TGTGCCATCAGTGAAGACTTGCTGGTAACGCAGTATTTT
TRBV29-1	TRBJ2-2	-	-	CSVFISGPNTGELFF	TGCAGCGTTTTTATTTCAGGGCCGAACACCGGGGAGCTGTTTTTT
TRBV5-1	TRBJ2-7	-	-	CASSPQPGQTAYEQYF	TGCGCCAGCAGCCCCCAGCCCGGACAGACCGCCTACGAGCAGTACTTC
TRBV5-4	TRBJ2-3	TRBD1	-	CASSSGQRRTDTQYF	TGTGCCAGCAGCTCGGGACAGAGACGCACAGATACGCAGTATTTT
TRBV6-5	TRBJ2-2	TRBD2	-	CASRLGGDTGELFF	TGTGCCAGCCGCCTGGGGGGGGACACCGGGGAGCTGTTTTTT
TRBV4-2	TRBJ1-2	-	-	CASSHMAGRGGYGYTF	TGTGCCAGCAGCCATATGGCTGGCCGAGGGGGCTATGGCTACACCTTC
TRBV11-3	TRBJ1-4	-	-	CASSPIGRRRGNEKLFF	TGTGCCAGCAGCCCCATTGGCCGGAGACGGGGTAATGAAAAACTGTTTTTT
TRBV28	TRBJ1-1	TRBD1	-	CASSLYTGQGHTEAFF	TGTGCCAGCAGTTTATATACGGGACAGGGGCACACTGAAGCTTTCTTT
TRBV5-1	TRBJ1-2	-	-	CASSLEILGGASYGYTF	TGCGCCAGCAGCCTAGAAATTCTTGGGGGCGCTAGCTATGGCTACACCTTC
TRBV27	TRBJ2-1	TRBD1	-	CATALGTVYNEQFF	TGTGCCACCGCTCTCGGGACAGTGTACAATGAGCAGTTCTTC
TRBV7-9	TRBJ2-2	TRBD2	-	CASSVTSGGLSGELFF	TGTGCCAGCAGCGTCACTAGCGGGGGATTGAGCGGGGAGCTGTTTTTT
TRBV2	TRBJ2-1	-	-	CASRNRESSYNEQFF	TGTGCCAGCAGAAACCGAGAAAGCTCCTACAATGAGCAGTTCTTC
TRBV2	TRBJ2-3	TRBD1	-	CASSHDRGPDTQYF	TGTGCCAGCAGCCACGACAGGGGCCCAGATACGCAGTATTTT
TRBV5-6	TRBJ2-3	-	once	CASSFGLAADTQYF	TGTGCCAGCAGCTTTGGGCTAGCTGCAGATACGCAGTATTTT
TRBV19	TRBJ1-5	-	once	CASSMLWGGNQPQHF	TGTGCCAGTAGTATGTTGTGGGGGGGCAATCAGCCCCAGCATTTT
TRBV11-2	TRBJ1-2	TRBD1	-	CASSQRQGALYGYTF	TGTGCCAGCAGCCAACGTCAGGGGGCACTTTATGGCTACACCTTC
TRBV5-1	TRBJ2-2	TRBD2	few	CASSTSTGGRVAGELFF	TGCGCCAGCAGCACCTCCACCGGGGGGAGAGTAGCCGGGGAGCTGTTTTTT
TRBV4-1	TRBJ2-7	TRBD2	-	CASSQAYRTTSGEGEQYF	TGCGCCAGCAGCCAAGCGTATCGAACGACTAGCGGAGAGGGGGAGCAGTACTTC
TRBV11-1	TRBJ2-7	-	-	CASTSFTGAGEQYF	TGTGCCAGCACAAGTTTCACAGGCGCAGGAGAGCAGTACTTC
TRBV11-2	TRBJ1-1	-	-	CASSLVDGGGSAFF	TGTGCCAGCAGCTTAGTCGATGGTGGAGGGAGCGCTTTCTTT
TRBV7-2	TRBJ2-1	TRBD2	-	CASSQRLAGGLDEQFF	TGTGCCAGCAGTCAGAGGTTAGCGGGGGGGCTCGATGAGCAGTTCTTC
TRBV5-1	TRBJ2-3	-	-	CASTTQGADTQYF	TGCGCCAGCACCACACAGGGCGCAGATACGCAGTATTTT
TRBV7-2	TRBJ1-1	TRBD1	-	CASSHRTGPLTEAFF	TGTGCCAGCAGCCATCGGACAGGGCCGTTGACTGAAGCTTTCTTT
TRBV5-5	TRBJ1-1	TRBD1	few	CASSLVGTGGMNTEAFF	TGTGCCAGCAGCTTGGTAGGGACAGGGGGCATGAACACTGAAGCTTTCTTT
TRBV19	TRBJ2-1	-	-	CASSILTGNEQFF	TGTGCCAGTAGTATCCTGACTGGCAACGAGCAGTTCTTC
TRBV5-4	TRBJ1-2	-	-	CASSLGQQERGRGYTF	TGTGCCAGCAGCTTGGGACAACAGGAAAGGGGTCGAGGCTACACCTTC
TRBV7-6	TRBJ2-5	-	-	CASGHFEGETQYF	TGTGCCAGCGGGCATTTTGAGGGTGAGACCCAGTACTTC
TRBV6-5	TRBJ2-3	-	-	CASRGRIHKDTQYF	TGTGCCAGCAGGGGGAGGATCCACAAGGATACGCAGTATTTT
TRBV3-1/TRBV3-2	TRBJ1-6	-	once	CASSRAEYNSPLHF	TGTGCCAGCAGCCGGGCAGAATATAATTCACCCCTCCACTTT
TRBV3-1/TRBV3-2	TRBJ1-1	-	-	CASTGKGDTEAFF	TGTGCCAGCACAGGGAAGGGGGACACTGAAGCTTTCTTT
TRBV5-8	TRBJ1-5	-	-	CASSFPNRRSNQPQHF	TGTGCCAGCAGCTTCCCGAACAGAAGGAGCAATCAGCCCCAGCATTTT
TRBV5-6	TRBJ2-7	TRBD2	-	CASSRLGVAGAYEQYF	TGTGCCAGCAGCCGCCTCGGAGTAGCGGGGGCCTACGAGCAGTACTTC
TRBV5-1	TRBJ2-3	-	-	CASSLTADTQYF	TGCGCCAGCAGCTTAACAGCAGATACGCAGTATTTT
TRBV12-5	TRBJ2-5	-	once	CASGTLDRLQETQYF	TGTGCTAGTGGCACCCTCGACAGGCTTCAAGAGACCCAGTACTTC
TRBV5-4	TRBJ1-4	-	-	CASSAEGAVREKLFF	TGTGCCAGCAGCGCGGAAGGGGCCGTGAGAGAAAAACTGTTTTTT
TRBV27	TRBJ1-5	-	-	CASRPRGVNQPQHF	TGTGCCAGCAGACCGCGGGGGGTAAATCAGCCCCAGCATTTT
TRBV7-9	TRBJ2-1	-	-	CASSLPGDEQFF	TGTGCCAGCAGCTTGCCAGGCGATGAGCAGTTCTTC
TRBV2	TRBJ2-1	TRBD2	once	CASSVRRGVYNEQFF	TGTGCCAGCAGTGTGAGGCGGGGGGTTTACAATGAGCAGTTCTTC
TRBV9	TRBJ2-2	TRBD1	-	CASSAMDRGLSGELFF	TGTGCCAGCAGCGCAATGGACAGGGGGCTCTCCGGGGAGCTGTTTTTT
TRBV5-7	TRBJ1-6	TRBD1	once	CASSVPGTGYWSPLHF	TGTGCCAGCAGCGTCCCCGGGACAGGGTATTGGTCACCCCTCCACTTT
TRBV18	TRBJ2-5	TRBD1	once	CASSPQQTGGRETQYF	TGTGCCAGCTCACCACAGCAGACAGGGGGCAGGGAGACCCAGTACTTC
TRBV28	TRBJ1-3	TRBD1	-	CASSSSLLWTGVHTIYF	TGTGCCAGCAGTTCCTCCCTCCTATGGACAGGGGTTCACACCATATATTTT
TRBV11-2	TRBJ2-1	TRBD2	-	CASSQQPGRVGLEQFF	TGTGCCAGCAGCCAACAACCGGGGAGGGTTGGATTAGAGCAGTTCTTC
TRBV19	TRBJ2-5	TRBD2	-	CASSPGTSYLGETQYF	TGTGCCAGTAGTCCCGGGACTAGCTATTTAGGAGAGACCCAGTACTTC
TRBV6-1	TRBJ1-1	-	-	CASSESFLGGFF	TGTGCCAGCAGTGAATCGTTTTTGGGGGGTTTCTTT
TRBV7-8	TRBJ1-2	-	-	CASRSGGRVANYGYTF	TGTGCCAGCAGGTCCGGCGGCAGGGTAGCTAACTATGGCTACACCTTC
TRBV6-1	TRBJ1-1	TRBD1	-	CASSEEWRTGEYLEAFF	TGTGCCAGCAGTGAAGAATGGAGGACAGGGGAGTACTTGGAAGCTTTCTTT
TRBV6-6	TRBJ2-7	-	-	CASSYTGNEQYF	TGTGCCAGCAGTTACACAGGGAACGAGCAGTACTTC
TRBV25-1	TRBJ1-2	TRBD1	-	CASSLMGTDYGYTF	TGTGCCAGCAGTCTAATGGGGACAGACTATGGCTACACCTTC
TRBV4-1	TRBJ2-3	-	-	CATRTGQFTDTQYF	TGCGCCACCCGCACTGGACAGTTCACAGATACGCAGTATTTT
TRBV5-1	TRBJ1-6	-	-	CASSLAPGGWNSPLHF	TGCGCCAGCAGCTTGGCCCCGGGAGGCTGGAATTCACCCCTCCACTTT
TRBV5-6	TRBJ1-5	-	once	CASSFGGINSNQPQHF	TGTGCCAGCAGCTTTGGGGGCATCAATAGCAATCAGCCCCAGCATTTT